Listed below are T cell receptor beta chains from one sample, sequenced in a study of T cells in Graves' hyperthyroidism and ophthalmopathy. Each CDR3 protein is one row after TCRdb ran MiXCR on the multiplex PCR reads. The sample contains under 700,000 distinct CDR3 sequences, approximately 15% of which appear only once. Sequencing was carried out using blood. Every receptor here comes from a woman between 18 and 29 years old with Graves' hyperthyroidism. Each CDR3 is given with its conserved first and last residue. The order of the fields is V gene, J gene, clone size, D gene, CDR3 DNA, CDR3 protein. The D gene is left open where the match is weak. Some rows mark clone size as missing; the rest say once, few, many or name a class of expanded clone.

>TRBV20-1|TRBJ1-3|.|TRBD1
TGCAGTGCTAGGCACAGGGGAAACTCTGGAAACACCATATATTTT
CSARHRGNSGNTIYF
>TRBV20-1|TRBJ1-6|.|TRBD1
TGCAGTGCTAGTCAGACAGGGGAAGCTTCACCCCTCCACTTT
CSASQTGEASPLHF
>TRBV2|TRBJ2-3|.|TRBD1
TGTGCCAGCAGTGAACAAGGGGGCAGGACAGATACGCAGTATTTT
CASSEQGGRTDTQYF
>TRBV20-1|TRBJ1-2|few|.
TGCAGTGCTAGAGCCCCTTTCGGCAGTGACTATGGCTACACCTTC
CSARAPFGSDYGYTF
>TRBV6-1|TRBJ1-1|many|.
TGTGCCAGCAGACCCCTTAACCTAATTGGGACTGAAGCTTTCTTT
CASRPLNLIGTEAFF
>TRBV7-9|TRBJ2-1|few|TRBD2
TGTGCCAGCAGCTCTCGTGATAGCGGGGCTGGGGGTGAGCAGTTCTTC
CASSSRDSGAGGEQFF
>TRBV11-3|TRBJ2-3|few|.
TGTGCCAGCAGCTTCCCGGACAACACAGATACGCAGTATTTT
CASSFPDNTDTQYF
>TRBV20-1|TRBJ1-1|.|.
TGCAGTGCTAGAATCCCCGCAGGGAACACTGAAGCTTTCTTT
CSARIPAGNTEAFF
>TRBV29-1|TRBJ2-3|once|.
TGCAGCGTTGAGAAGGGGGTTGGGGTAACAGATACGCAGTATTTT
CSVEKGVGVTDTQYF
>TRBV20-1|TRBJ1-6|few|.
TGCAGTGCTTCAGATCGTTCACCCCTCCACTTT
CSASDRSPLHF
>TRBV12-3/TRBV12-4|TRBJ2-3|many|.
TGTGCCAGCGCCGGTGGCTCTGGGGGTAAGGTGACAGATACGCAGTATTTT
CASAGGSGGKVTDTQYF
>TRBV20-1|TRBJ1-3|.|.
TGCAGTGCTAGGACCCACCCTGGGAACACCGTATATTTT
CSARTHPGNTVYF
>TRBV6-1|TRBJ2-1|few|TRBD2
TGTGCCAGCCAGGGAGGGCAGCATGAGCAGTTCTTC
CASQGGQHEQFF